These T cell receptor beta chains were read from a single sample in a study of T cell clones after liver transplantation. Repertoires were generated with immunoSEQ multiplex PCR, while TCRdb's copy carries only in-frame clones and drops some. The sample shows fewer than 85,000 clones, around 80% of them seen only once. Specimen: CD4+ T cells from blood, collected 12 months after liver transplant. The receptors originated from a human patient who received a liver transplant. Some of these T cells may belong to the graft donor. Each CDR3 is given with its conserved first and last residue. The order of the fields is D gene, J gene, V gene, CDR3 length, clone size, CDR3 DNA, CDR3 protein. A D gene is named only where the DNA matches it firmly. Part of the rows lack a size; the others show once, few, many or a class for expanded clones.

D gene: TRBD2; J gene: TRBJ2-2; V gene: TRBV11-3; CDR3 length: 15; clone size: .; CDR3 DNA: TGTGCCAGCAGCCCGGGAGGGGTGAAGTCCGGGGAGCTGTTTTTT; CDR3 protein: CASSPGGVKSGELFF
D gene: TRBD2; J gene: TRBJ2-2; V gene: TRBV27; CDR3 length: 16; clone size: .; CDR3 DNA: TGTGCCAGCCGCGCGTATAGCGGGAGGGCTACCGGGGAGCTGTTTTTT; CDR3 protein: CASRAYSGRATGELFF
D gene: .; J gene: TRBJ2-1; V gene: TRBV6-6; CDR3 length: 16; clone size: .; CDR3 DNA: TGTGCCAGCAGTGCTCTTGGTCGCGGGCTCTACCCTGAGCAGTTCTTC; CDR3 protein: CASSALGRGLYPEQFF
D gene: .; J gene: TRBJ2-5; V gene: TRBV5-1; CDR3 length: 15; clone size: once; CDR3 DNA: TGCGCCAGCAGACCAGGAGGGACGCAGGAAGAGACCCAGTACTTC; CDR3 protein: CASRPGGTQEETQYF
D gene: TRBD1; J gene: TRBJ2-5; V gene: TRBV15; CDR3 length: 14; clone size: .; CDR3 DNA: TGTGCCACCAGCAGAGATGACAGGGGAGAGACCCAGTACTTC; CDR3 protein: CATSRDDRGETQYF
D gene: .; J gene: TRBJ2-1; V gene: TRBV7-9; CDR3 length: 13; clone size: .; CDR3 DNA: TGTGCCAGCAGCTTATACTTGGGCGATGAGCAGTTCTTC; CDR3 protein: CASSLYLGDEQFF
D gene: TRBD1; J gene: TRBJ2-7; V gene: TRBV6-1; CDR3 length: 15; clone size: .; CDR3 DNA: TGTGCCCACCGCCCGGACGGGACAGGGGCCTACGAGCAGTACTTC; CDR3 protein: CAHRPDGTGAYEQYF
D gene: TRBD2; J gene: TRBJ2-3; V gene: TRBV11-2; CDR3 length: 16; clone size: .; CDR3 DNA: TGTGCCAGCAGCTTGGAAGGGACTAGCTACTCAGATACGCAGTATTTT; CDR3 protein: CASSLEGTSYSDTQYF
D gene: TRBD2; J gene: TRBJ2-3; V gene: TRBV4-3; CDR3 length: 17; clone size: once; CDR3 DNA: TGCGCCAGCAGCCAAGACCCCCTAGCGGGCAGCACAGATACGCAGTATTTT; CDR3 protein: CASSQDPLAGSTDTQYF
D gene: .; J gene: TRBJ2-2; V gene: TRBV6-5; CDR3 length: 15; clone size: .; CDR3 DNA: TGTGCCAGCAGTTATAGGGGAGGAGAGACCGGGGAGCTGTTTTTT; CDR3 protein: CASSYRGGETGELFF
D gene: TRBD1; J gene: TRBJ2-7; V gene: TRBV5-1; CDR3 length: 15; clone size: .; CDR3 DNA: TGCGCCAGCAGCAAACCGGGACAGGGGACCTACGAGCAGTACTTC; CDR3 protein: CASSKPGQGTYEQYF
D gene: .; J gene: TRBJ1-5; V gene: TRBV19; CDR3 length: 14; clone size: .; CDR3 DNA: TGTGCCAGTAGTTCCCAGACAGGTACCCAGCCCCAGCATTTT; CDR3 protein: CASSSQTGTQPQHF
D gene: TRBD2; J gene: TRBJ2-3; V gene: TRBV4-2; CDR3 length: 19; clone size: .; CDR3 DNA: TGTGCCAGCAGCCAAGACCTCGGACTAGCGGGAGGGCCCGCAGATACGCAGTATTTT; CDR3 protein: CASSQDLGLAGGPADTQYF
D gene: TRBD2; J gene: TRBJ2-5; V gene: TRBV6-6; CDR3 length: 14; clone size: .; CDR3 DNA: TGTGCCAGCAGCACCACTAGCGGAGGAGAGACCCAGTACTTC; CDR3 protein: CASSTTSGGETQYF
D gene: .; J gene: TRBJ1-1; V gene: TRBV28; CDR3 length: 13; clone size: once; CDR3 DNA: TGTGCCAGCACGTCGGGGGTGAACACTGAAGCTTTCTTT; CDR3 protein: CASTSGVNTEAFF